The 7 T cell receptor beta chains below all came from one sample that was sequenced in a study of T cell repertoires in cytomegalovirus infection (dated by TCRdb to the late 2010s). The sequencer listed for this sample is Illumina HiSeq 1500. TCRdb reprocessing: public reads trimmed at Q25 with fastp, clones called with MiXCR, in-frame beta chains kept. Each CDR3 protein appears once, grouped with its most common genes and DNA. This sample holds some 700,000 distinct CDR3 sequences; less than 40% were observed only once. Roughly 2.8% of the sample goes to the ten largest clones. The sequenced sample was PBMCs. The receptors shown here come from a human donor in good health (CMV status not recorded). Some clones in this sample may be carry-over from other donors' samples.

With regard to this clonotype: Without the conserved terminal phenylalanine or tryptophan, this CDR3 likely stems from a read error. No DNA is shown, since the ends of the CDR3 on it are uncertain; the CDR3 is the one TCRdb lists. The CDR3 reads CASLQQGPGTGPTNEKMFC. This chain links TRBV28 with TRBJ1-4; the DNA was not used to check the table's D call, TRBD1. The germline V gene has CDR1 MDHEN and CDR2 SYDVKM. Inclusive of both ends, the CDR3 amounts to 19 amino acids.

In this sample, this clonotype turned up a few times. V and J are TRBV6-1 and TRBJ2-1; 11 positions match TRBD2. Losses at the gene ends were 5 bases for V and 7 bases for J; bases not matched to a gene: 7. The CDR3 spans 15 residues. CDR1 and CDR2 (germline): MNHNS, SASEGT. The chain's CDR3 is CASSYTSGSLNEQFF. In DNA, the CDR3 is TGTGCCAGCAGTTACACTAGCGGGAGTCTTAATGAGCAGTTCTTC.

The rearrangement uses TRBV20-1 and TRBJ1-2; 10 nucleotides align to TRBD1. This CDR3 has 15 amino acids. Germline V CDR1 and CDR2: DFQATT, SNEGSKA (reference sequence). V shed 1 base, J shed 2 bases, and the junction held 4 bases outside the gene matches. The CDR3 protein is CSARGGGQGNYGYTF. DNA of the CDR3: TGCAGTGCTAGAGGGGGGGGACAGGGGAACTATGGCTACACCTTC.

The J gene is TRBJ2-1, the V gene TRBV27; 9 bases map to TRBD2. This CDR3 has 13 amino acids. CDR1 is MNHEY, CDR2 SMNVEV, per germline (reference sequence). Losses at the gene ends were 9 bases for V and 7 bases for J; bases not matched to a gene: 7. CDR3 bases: TGTGCCAGTCAAGCGGGAGGAAGGAATGAGCAGTTCTTC. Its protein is CASQAGGRNEQFF.

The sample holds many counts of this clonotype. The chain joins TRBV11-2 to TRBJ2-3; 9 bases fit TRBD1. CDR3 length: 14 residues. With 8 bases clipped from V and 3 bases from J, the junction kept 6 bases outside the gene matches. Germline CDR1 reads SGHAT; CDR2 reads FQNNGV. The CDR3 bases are TGTGCCAGCCATGGACAGGGGACAACAGATACGCAGTATTTT. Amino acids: CASHGQGTTDTQYF. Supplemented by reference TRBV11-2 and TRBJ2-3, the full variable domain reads EAGVAQSPRYKIIEKRQSVAFWCNPISGHATLYWYQQILGQGPKLLIQFQNNGVVDDSQLPKDRFSAERLKGVDSTLKIQPAKLEDSAVYLCASHGQGTTDTQYFGPGTRLTVL.

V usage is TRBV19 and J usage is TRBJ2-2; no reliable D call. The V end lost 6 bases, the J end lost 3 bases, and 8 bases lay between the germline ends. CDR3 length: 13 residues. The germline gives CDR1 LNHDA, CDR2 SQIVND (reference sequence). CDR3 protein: CASRYEDTGELFF. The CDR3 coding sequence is TGTGCCAGTAGGTATGAGGACACCGGGGAGCTGTTTTTT.

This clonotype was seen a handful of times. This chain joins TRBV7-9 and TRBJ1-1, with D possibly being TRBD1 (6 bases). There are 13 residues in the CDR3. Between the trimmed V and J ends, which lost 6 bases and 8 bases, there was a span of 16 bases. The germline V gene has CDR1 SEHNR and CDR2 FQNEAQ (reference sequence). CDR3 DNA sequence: TGTGCCAGCAGGTCCACCCCAGGGGCCGAAGCTTTCTTT. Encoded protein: CASRSTPGAEAFF.